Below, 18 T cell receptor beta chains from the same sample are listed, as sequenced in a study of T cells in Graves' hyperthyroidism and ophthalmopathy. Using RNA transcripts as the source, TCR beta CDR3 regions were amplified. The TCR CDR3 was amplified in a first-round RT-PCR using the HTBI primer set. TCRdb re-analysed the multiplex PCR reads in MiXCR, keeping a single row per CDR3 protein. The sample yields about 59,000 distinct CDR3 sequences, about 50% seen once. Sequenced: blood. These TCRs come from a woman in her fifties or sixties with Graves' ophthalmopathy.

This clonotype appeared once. CDR3 sequence reads: CASSGAGQAFF. For the CDR3, the DNA is TGTGCCAGTAGTGGTGCAGGGCAAGCTTTCTTT. The rearrangement links TRBV19 to TRBJ1-1; tentative D call: TRBD1 (5 bases). V shed 5 bases and J shed 9 bases, with 10 bases lying between them. This CDR3 contains 11 residues. The germline V gene has CDR1 LNHDA and CDR2 SQIVND (reference sequence).

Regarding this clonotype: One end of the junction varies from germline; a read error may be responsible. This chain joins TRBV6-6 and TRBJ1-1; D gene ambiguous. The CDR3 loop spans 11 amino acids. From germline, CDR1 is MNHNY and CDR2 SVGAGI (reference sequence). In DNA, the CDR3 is TGTGTCAGCAGTTGCTCTGACACCGCTTTCTTT. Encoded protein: CVSSCSDTAFF.

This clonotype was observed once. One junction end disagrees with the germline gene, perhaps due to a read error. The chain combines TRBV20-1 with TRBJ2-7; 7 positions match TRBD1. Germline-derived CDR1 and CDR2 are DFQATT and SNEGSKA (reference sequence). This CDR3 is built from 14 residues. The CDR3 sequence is CSAPGTAETYEQYF. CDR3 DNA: TGCAGTGCTCCCGGGACAGCGGAAACCTACGAGCAATACTTC.

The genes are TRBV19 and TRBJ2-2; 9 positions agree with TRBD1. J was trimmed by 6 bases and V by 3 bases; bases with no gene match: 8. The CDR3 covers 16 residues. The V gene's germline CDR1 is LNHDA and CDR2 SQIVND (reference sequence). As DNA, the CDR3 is TGTGCCAGTAGTATCCCGGGACAGGGTTACGCCGGGGAGCTGTTTTTT. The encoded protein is CASSIPGQGYAGELFF. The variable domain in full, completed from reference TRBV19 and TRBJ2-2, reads DGGITQSPKYLFRKEGQNVTLSCEQNLNHDAMYWYRQDPGQGLRLIYYSQIVNDFQKGDIAEGYSVSREKKESFPLTVTSAQKNPTAFYLCASSIPGQGYAGELFFGEGSRLTVL.

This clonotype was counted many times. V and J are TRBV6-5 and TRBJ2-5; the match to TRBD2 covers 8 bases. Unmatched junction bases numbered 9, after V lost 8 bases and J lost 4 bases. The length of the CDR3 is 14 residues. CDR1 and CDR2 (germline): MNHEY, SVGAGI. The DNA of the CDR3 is TGTGCCAGCGCCGAGCGGGGGTGGGCAGAGACCCAGTACTTC. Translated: CASAERGWAETQYF.

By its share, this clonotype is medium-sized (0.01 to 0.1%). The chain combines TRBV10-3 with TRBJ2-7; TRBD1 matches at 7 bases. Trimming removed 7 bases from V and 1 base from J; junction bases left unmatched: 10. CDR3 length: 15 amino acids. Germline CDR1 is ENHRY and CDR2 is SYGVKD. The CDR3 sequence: CAITDRDSLSYEQYF. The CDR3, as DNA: TGTGCCATCACCGACCGGGACAGCCTATCCTACGAGCAGTACTTC.

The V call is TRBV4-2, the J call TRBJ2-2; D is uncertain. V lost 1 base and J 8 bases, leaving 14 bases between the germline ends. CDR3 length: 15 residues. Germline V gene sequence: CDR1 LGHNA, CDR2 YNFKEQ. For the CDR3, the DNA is TGTGCCAGCAGCCAAGCAGGTAGAACCTCTGGGGAGCTGTTTTTT. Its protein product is CASSQAGRTSGELFF.

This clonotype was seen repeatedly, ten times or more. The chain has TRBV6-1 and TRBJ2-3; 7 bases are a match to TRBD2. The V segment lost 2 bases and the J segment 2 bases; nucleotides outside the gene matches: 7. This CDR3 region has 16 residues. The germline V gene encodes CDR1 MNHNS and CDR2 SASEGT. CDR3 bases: TGTGCCAGCAGTGAAACGACTAGCCGACCCACAGATACGCAGTATTTT. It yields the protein CASSETTSRPTDTQYF.

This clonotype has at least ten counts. CDR3 in DNA: TGTGCCAGCAGCCTCGGGACAGGGGAGAATTCACCCCTCCACTTT. This encodes CASSLGTGENSPLHF. The rearrangement joins TRBV28 to TRBJ1-6; 10 bases are shared with TRBD1. Germline lookup yields CDR1 MDHEN and CDR2 SYDVKM. The CDR3 has 15 amino acids. Losses at the gene ends were 6 bases for V and 7 bases for J; bases not matched to a gene: 6.

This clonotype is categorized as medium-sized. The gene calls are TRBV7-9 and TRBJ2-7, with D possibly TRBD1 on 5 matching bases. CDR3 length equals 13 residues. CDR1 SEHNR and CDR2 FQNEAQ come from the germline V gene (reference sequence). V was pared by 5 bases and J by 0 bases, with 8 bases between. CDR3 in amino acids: CASSPDNSYEQYF. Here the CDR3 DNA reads TGTGCCAGCAGCCCGGACAACTCCTACGAGCAGTACTTC.

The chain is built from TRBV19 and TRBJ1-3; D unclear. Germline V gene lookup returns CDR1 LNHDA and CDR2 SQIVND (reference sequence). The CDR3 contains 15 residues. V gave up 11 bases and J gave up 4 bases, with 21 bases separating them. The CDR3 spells CAAYSGDSSGNTIYF. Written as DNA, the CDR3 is TGTGCCGCATACTCAGGCGATTCCTCCGGAAACACCATATATTTT.

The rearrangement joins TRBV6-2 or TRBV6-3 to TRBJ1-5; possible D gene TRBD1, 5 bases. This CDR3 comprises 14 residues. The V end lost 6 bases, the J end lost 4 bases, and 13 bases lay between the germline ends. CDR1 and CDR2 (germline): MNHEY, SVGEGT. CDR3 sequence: CASRNARENQPQHF. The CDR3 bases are TGTGCCAGCAGAAACGCCAGGGAGAATCAGCCCCAGCATTTT.

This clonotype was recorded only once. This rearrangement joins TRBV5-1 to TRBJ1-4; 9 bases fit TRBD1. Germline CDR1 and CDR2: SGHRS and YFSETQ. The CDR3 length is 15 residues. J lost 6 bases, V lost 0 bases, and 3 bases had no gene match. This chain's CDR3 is CASSLGQGGDEKLFF. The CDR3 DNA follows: TGCGCCAGCAGCTTGGGACAGGGGGGGGATGAAAAACTGTTTTTT.

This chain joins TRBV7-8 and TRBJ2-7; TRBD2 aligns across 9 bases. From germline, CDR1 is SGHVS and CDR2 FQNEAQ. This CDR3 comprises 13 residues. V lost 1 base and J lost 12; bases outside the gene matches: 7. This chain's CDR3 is CASSLGSSGRLYF. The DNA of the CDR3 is TGTGCCAGCAGCTTAGGATCCAGCGGGAGGCTGTACTTC.

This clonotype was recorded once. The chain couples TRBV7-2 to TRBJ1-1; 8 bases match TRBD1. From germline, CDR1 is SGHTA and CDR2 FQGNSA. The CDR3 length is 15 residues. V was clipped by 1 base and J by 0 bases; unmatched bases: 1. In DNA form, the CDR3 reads TGTGCCAGCAGCTTAGGACAGGGGTTGAACACTGAAGCTTTCTTT. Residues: CASSLGQGLNTEAFF. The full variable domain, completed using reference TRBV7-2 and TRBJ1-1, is GAGVSQSPSNKVTEKGKDVELRCDPISGHTALYWYRQSLGQGLEFLIYFQGNSAPDKSGLPSDRFSAERTGGSVSTLTIQRTQQEDSAVYLCASSLGQGLNTEAFFGQGTRLTVV.

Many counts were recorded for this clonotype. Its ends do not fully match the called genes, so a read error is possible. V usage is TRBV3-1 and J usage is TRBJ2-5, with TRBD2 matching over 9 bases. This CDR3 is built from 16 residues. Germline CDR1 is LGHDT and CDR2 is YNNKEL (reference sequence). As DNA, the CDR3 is TGTGCCAGCGGCCAAGGCGGAGCGGGGGGCGGCGAGACCCAGTACTTC. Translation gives CASGQGGAGGGETQYF.

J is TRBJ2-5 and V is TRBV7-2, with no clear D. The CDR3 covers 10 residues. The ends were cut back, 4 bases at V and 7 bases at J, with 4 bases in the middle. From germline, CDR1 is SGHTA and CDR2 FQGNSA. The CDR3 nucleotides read TGTGCCAGCAGCTCTGGGACCCAGTACTTC. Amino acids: CASSSGTQYF.

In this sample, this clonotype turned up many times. CDR3 loop: CASKTRVTNEQFF. In DNA, the CDR3 is TGTGCCAGCAAAACTAGGGTAACAAATGAGCAGTTCTTC. This sequence joins TRBV7-2 and TRBJ2-1, with D perhaps matching TRBD2 (5 bases). The CDR3 sequence is 13 residues long. Germline CDR1 reads SGHTA; CDR2 reads FQGNSA. Trimming shortened V by 7 bases and J by 7 bases, and 14 bases separated the two germline ends.